This TCR beta chain was captured in a study of blood T cell repertoires in COVID-19. Study as a whole: Whether acute or convalescent, the COVID-19 samples came from the United States, Italy and Spain. Sample material is recorded as cDNA or gDNA derived from T cells, B-cell-depleted T cells, or PBMCs.

In the authors' workflow: Reference gene primers were amplified, and this amplification served to estimate nucleated cell counts. Assay: immunoSEQ multiplex PCR; the TCRdb copy retains only in-frame clones and omits some. D and trimming come from the DNA, and the V and J calls and clone size come from that table. Of 280,000 or so clones listed, over 75% were seen once; the top ten hold about an eighth. Trimming stripped 4 bases from V and 3 bases from J, with 23 bases between. The CDR3 is 17 amino acids. Germline values: CDR1 SGHRS, CDR2 YFSETQ. The source is an older woman with acute or convalescent COVID-19. This chain connects TRBV5-1 to TRBJ2-7; a possible D gene is TRBD2 (7 bases). Sequenced material: peripheral blood. As DNA, the CDR3 is TGCGCCAGCAGCGTAGGGGGGTTAGCGGGTACGGTCTACGAGCAGTACTTC. Translation gives CASSVGGLAGTVYEQYF.